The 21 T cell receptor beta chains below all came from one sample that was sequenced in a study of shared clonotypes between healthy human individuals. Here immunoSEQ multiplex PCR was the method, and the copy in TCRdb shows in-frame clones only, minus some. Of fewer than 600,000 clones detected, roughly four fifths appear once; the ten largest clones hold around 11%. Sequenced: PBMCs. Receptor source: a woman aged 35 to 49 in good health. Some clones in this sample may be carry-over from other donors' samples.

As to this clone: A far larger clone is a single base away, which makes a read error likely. The CDR3 region is CASSLERFGGCTF. CDR3 in DNA: TGCGCCAGCAGCTTGGAGCGGTTCGGGGGCTGCACCTTC. The chain is built from TRBV5-1 and TRBJ1-2, with a weak D call TRBD1 (6 bases). The germline V gene encodes CDR1 SGHRS and CDR2 YFSETQ. The length of the CDR3 is 13 residues. The whole variable domain, filled in from reference TRBV5-1 and TRBJ1-2, reads KAGVTQTPRYLIKTRGQQVTLSCSPISGHRSVSWYQQTPGQGLQFLFEYFSETQRNKGNFPGRFSGRQFSNSRSEMNVSTLELGDSALYLCASSLERFGGCTFGSGTRLTVV.

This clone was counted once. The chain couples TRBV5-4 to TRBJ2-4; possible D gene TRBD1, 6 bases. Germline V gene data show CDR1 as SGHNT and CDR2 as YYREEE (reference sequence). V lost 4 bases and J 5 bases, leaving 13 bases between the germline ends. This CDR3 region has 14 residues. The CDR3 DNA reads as TGTGCCAGCAGCAACAGGGCTGGCGAAAACATTCAGTACTTC. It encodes CASSNRAGENIQYF.

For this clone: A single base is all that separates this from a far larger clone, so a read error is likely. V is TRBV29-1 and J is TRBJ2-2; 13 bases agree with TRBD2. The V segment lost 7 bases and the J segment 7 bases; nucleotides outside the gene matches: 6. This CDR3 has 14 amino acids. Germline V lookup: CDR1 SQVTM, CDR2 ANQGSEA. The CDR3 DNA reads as TGCAGCGCCGGCGGACTAGCGGGGGTCGGGGAGCTGTTTTTT. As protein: CSAGGLAGVGELFF.

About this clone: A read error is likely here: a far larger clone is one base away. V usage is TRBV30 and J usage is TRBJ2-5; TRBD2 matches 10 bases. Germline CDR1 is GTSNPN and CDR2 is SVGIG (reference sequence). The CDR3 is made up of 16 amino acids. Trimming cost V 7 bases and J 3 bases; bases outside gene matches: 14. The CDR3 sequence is CALPRQLAGAEETQYF. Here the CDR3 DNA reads TGTGCCTTACCCCGCCAGCTAGCGGGGGCGGAAGAGACCCAGTACTTC.

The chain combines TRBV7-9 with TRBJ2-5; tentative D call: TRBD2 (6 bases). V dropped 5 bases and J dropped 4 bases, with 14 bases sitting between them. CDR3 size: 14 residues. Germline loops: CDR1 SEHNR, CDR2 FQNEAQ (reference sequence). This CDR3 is CASSPQGGRETQYF. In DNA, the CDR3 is TGTGCCAGCAGCCCTCAAGGAGGGCGAGAGACCCAGTACTTC.

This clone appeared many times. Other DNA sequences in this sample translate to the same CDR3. CDR3 protein: CASSSTRLADPPEQYF. The DNA of the CDR3 is TGTGCCAGCAGCTCGACCAGACTAGCGGACCCGCCCGAGCAGTACTTC. The chain carries TRBV5-6 and TRBJ2-7, with 9 bases aligning to TRBD2. The V and J ends lost 3 bases and 6 bases, in that order; junction bases with no gene match: 13. This CDR3 contains 16 residues. The germline V gene encodes CDR1 SGHDT and CDR2 YYEEEE.

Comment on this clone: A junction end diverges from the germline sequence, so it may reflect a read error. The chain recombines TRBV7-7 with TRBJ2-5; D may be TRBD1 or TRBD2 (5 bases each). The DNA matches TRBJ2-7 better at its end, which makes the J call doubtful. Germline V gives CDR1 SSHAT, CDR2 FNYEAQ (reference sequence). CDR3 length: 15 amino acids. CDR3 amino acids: CASSLQVGEHYEQYF. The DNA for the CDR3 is TGTGCTAGCAGCTTACAGGTGGGAGAACACTACGAGCAGTACTTC.

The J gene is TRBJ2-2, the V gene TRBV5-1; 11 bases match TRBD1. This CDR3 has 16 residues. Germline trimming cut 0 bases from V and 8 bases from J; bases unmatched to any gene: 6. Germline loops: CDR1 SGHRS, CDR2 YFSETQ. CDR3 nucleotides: TGCGCCAGCAGCTTGGTTGTTGGACAGGGGGCAGGGGAGCTGTTTTTT. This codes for CASSLVVGQGAGELFF.

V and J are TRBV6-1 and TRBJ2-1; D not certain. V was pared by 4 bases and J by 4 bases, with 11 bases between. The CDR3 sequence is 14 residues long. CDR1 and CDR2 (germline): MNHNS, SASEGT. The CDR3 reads CASSGLNLYNEQFF. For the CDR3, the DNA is TGTGCCAGCAGTGGACTTAATCTTTACAATGAGCAGTTCTTC.

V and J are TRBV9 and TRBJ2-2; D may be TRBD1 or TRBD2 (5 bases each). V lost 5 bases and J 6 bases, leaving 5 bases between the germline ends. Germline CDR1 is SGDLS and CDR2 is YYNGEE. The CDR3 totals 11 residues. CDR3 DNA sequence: TGTGCCAGCAGGGGGGCCGGGGAGCTGTTTTTT. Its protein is CASRGAGELFF.

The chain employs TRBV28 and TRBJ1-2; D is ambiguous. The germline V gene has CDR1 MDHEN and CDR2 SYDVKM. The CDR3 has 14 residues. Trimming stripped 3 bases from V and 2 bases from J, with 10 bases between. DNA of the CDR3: TGTGCCAGCAGTTTGTCGGGCTCGAACTATGGCTACACCTTC. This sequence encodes CASSLSGSNYGYTF.

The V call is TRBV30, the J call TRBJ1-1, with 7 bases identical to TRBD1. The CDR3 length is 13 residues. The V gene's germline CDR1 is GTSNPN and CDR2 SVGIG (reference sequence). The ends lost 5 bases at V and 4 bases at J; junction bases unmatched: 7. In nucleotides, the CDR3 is TGTGCCTGGGGTGAGAACAGGGGCACTGAAGCTTTCTTT. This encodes CAWGENRGTEAFF.

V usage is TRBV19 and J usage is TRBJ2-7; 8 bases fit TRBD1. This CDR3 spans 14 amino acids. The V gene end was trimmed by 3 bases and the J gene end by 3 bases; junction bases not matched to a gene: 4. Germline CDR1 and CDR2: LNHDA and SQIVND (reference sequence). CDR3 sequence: CASSIGQGLYEQYF. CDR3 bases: TGTGCCAGTAGTATCGGACAGGGCCTCTACGAGCAGTACTTC.

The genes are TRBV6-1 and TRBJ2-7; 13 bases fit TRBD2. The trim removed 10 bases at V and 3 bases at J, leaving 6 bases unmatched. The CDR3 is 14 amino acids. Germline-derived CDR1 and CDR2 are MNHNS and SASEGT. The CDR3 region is CAILRTSGSYEQYF. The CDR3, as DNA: TGTGCCATCCTCCGGACTAGCGGGAGCTACGAGCAGTACTTC.

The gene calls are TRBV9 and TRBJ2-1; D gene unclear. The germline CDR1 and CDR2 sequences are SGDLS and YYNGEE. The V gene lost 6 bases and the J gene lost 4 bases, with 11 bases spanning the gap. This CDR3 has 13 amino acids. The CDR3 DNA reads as TGTGCCAGCACTGCGGACCTTTACAATGAGCAGTTCTTC. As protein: CASTADLYNEQFF.

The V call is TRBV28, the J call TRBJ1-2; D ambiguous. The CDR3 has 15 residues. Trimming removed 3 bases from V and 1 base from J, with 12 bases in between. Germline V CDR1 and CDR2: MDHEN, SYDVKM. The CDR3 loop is CASSLIADHNYGYTF. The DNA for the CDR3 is TGTGCCAGCAGTTTGATCGCAGACCATAACTATGGCTACACCTTC.

The CDR3 DNA reads as TGTGCCAGCAGCGTATTCGGAGGGGCCTACGAGCAGTACTTC. It encodes CASSVFGGAYEQYF. The rearrangement links TRBV9 to TRBJ2-7; D perhaps matches TRBD2 (6 bases). V lost 1 base to trimming and J lost 2 bases, with 10 bases between them. Looked up from germline, CDR1 is SGDLS and CDR2 is YYNGEE. The CDR3 length is 14 residues.

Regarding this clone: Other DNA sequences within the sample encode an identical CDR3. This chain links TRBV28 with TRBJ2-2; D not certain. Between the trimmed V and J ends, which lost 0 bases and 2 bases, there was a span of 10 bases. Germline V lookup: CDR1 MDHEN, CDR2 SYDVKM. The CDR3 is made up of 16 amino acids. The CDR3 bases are TGTGCCAGCAGTTTATGGACCGTCACAAACACCGGGGAGCTGTTTTTT. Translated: CASSLWTVTNTGELFF. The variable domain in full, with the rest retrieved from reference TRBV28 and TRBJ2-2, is DVKVTQSSRYLVKRTGEKVFLECVQDMDHENMFWYRQDPGLGLRLIYFSYDVKMKEKGDIPEGYSVSREKKERFSLILESASTNQTSMYLCASSLWTVTNTGELFFGEGSRLTVL.

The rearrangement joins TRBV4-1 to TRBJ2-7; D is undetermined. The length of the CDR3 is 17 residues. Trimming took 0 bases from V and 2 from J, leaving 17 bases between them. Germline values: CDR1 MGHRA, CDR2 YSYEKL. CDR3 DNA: TGCGCCAGCAGCCAAGATGGGTCGGTGGATGCTACCTACGAGCAGTACTTC. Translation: CASSQDGSVDATYEQYF.

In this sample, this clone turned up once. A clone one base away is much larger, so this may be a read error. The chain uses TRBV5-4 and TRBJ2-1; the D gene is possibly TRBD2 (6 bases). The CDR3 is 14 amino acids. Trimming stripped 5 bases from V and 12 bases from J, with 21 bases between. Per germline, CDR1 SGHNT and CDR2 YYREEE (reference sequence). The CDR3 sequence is CASRTGTGPGAQFF. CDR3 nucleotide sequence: TGTGCCAGCAGGACCGGGACTGGCCCCGGTGCGCAGTTCTTC.

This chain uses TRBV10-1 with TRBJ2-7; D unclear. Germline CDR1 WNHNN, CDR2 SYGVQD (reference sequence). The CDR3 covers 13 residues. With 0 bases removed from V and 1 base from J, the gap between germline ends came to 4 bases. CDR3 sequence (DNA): TGCGCCAGCAGTGAGTCTCGGTCCTACGAGCAGTACTTC. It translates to CASSESRSYEQYF.